What follows describes a single T cell receptor beta chain. This receptor's antigen is unknown. The record has no base qualities; no much larger clone is one base away. TCR beta CDR3 regions were amplified from RNA transcripts for repertoire sequencing. The first round was an RT-PCR using HTBI primers with the Qiagen OneStep RT-PCR kit, and this first round was followed by a second-round multiplex PCR, then size selection and purification. The libraries underwent paired-end sequencing with 100 bp reads on an Illumina HiSeq2000. The study's processing was this. SOAPnuke was used for read processing, and reads with adapters, uncalled bases, a mean Phred below 15, or no exact constant-primer or identifier match were discarded. High-quality paired reads were merged with COPE v1.2.5. Each unique nucleotide sequence was defined as a clonotype, and clonotypes were aligned to IMGT TRB V, D and J references with MiTCR v1.1. Only V-J combinations with frequency above 0.0001 were analysed, covering around 99% of repertoires. For each V-J combination, a TCR clonal expansion and chaos score was defined as F50 clonal expansion divided by the chaos observed in the TCRdist matrix. Welch's t-statistics and random forest were used to narrow the features down to approximately 13 V-J combinations, which were then fed into a naive Bayes classifier. Thyroid-blood repertoire similarity was quantified with the Morisita-Horn index. The public reads were reanalyzed by TCRdb: fastp trimming at Q25, MiXCR alignment, in-frame beta chains only. Rows are combined by CDR3 protein, so each entry shows the most common genes and DNA. TCRdb, not the authors, supplied the V and J calls. The sample table holds about 740,000 distinct CDR3 sequences, of which 40% were seen once. The leading ten clones occupy about 40% of the sample.

This specimen belongs to a study of Graves' ophthalmopathy and Graves' hyperthyroidism (dated by TCRdb to 2016 to 2018). General notes on the study: Peripheral blood was collected at initial diagnosis, before any treatment. In total, 135 blood samples were TCR-sequenced: under 45 ophthalmopathy, some 72 hyperthyroidism and some 17 hyperthyroidism-to-ophthalmopathy patients. To explore V-J signatures distinguishing ophthalmopathy from hyperthyroidism, a discovery set of 100 patients (fewer than 45 ophthalmopathy, over 55 stable hyperthyroidism) was enrolled. The independent validation cohort included some 19 hyperthyroidism patients plus 17 patients who later progressed from hyperthyroidism to ophthalmopathy. In roughly six hyperthyroidism patients, the T-cell repertoire of thyroid tissue was compared with the T-cell repertoire of blood. Following sample collection, hyperthyroidism patients were given methimazole at a starting dose of 30 mg daily, and ophthalmopathy patients were given high-dose intravenous methylprednisolone. The study used TCR beta repertoire signatures to distinguish Graves' ophthalmopathy from Graves' hyperthyroidism and to predict progression to ophthalmopathy.

Beyond this particular receptor, the publication reports: In cross-validation, the 13-signature model distinguished ophthalmopathy from stable hyperthyroidism with 85% to 90% sensitivity and roughly 81% specificity, and in the test set the corresponding values were roughly 80% and 75%. No statistical method was used to predetermine the sample size, and group allocation was not hidden from the investigators. In validation, the model predicted ophthalmopathy progression with nearly 71% sensitivity and 72% to 80% specificity; 12 predicted patients were CT-confirmed with GO in a median of around 6 months. Most expanded thyroid clonotypes with frequency above 0.001 were also detected in blood, suggesting blood repertoires may reflect the thyroid immune response.

Patients with ophthalmopathy had moderately to severely active disease, with a Clinical Activity Score of 3 or more, a NOSPECS grade of 4 or more, and a disease duration of less than 3 months. Patients with other autoimmune diseases, uncontrolled infections, pregnancy or lactation were excluded. Diagnosis relied on clinical symptoms, serum thyroxine, TRAb, thyroid ultrasound and orbital computed tomography. PBMCs were isolated from 10 ml of fresh peripheral blood by Ficoll-Paque density gradient centrifugation. Total RNA was extracted with Trizol reagent and quality-checked on an Agilent 2100 Bioanalyzer. The CDR3 holds 14 amino acids from the cysteine to the phenylalanine. Of all the DNA, just the CDR3 is kept, 42 bases in frame from base 1. Based on the germline V gene, the CDR1 and CDR2 sequences are SGHVS and FQNEAQ. V was cut back by 5 bases and J by 7 bases, leaving a gap of 14 bases between them.

This sequence uses TRBV7-8 and TRBJ1-4; no D gene is confidently identified. Sequencing input: peripheral blood. The TCR originated in an adult man with Graves' ophthalmopathy. The nucleotide sequence is given as TGTGCCAGCAGCCTGAACCGGGCGCCTGAAAAACTGTTTTTT. It translates as CASSLNRAPEKLFF.